Below, 32 T cell receptor beta chains from the same sample are listed, as sequenced in a study of blood T cells in healthy people across ages. Alongside a J-beta primer mix, a sample-barcoded 5' primer served in a second PCR lasting roughly 6 to 11 cycles. Each CDR3 protein is one row after TCRdb ran MiXCR on the 5' RACE reads. The sample contains roughly 680,000 distinct CDR3 sequences, more than 45% of which appear only once. The source material was blood. The receptors stem from a woman older than 75 in good health.

Regarding this clonotype: This may be a read error, as it is one base from a much larger clone. The rearrangement links TRBV7-2 to TRBJ1-1; possibly TRBD1 for D (6 bases). Per the germline V gene, CDR1 is SGHTA and CDR2 is FQGNSA. The CDR3 is made up of 14 amino acids. V was pared by 5 bases and J by 5 bases, with 15 bases between. This CDR3 is CASSLPGEGTEAFF. Here the CDR3 DNA reads TGTGCCAGCAGCCTACCAGGGGAAGGGACTGAAGCTTTCTTT.

This clonotype appeared a few times. The CDR3 here is CASSSPAGLVTYKQYF. The CDR3 DNA is TGTGCCAGCAGCTCTCCCGCAGGCTTGGTCACCTACAAGCAGTACTTC. The chain has TRBV11-2 and TRBJ2-5; D is ambiguous. The germline V and J ends were trimmed by 4 bases and 11 bases, with 26 bases remaining between them. CDR1 SGHAT and CDR2 FQNNGV come from the germline V gene. This CDR3 has 16 residues.

This chain links TRBV18 with TRBJ2-4, with 8 bases lining up with TRBD1. The trim removed 6 bases at V and 5 bases at J, leaving 6 bases unmatched. CDR3 size: 14 residues. Germline CDR1 reads KGHSH; CDR2 reads LQKENI. CDR3 in amino acids: CASSHTGGENIQYF. The CDR3 DNA is TGTGCCAGCTCGCACACAGGGGGAGAAAACATTCAGTACTTC.

About this clonotype: One end of the junction does not line up with germline, which may come from a read error. The chain links TRBV27 to TRBJ1-1, with a weak D call TRBD1 (5 bases). The V gene's germline CDR1 is MNHEY and CDR2 SMNVEV (reference sequence). The CDR3 is 14 residues long. The CDR3 nucleotides are TGTGTCAGCAGTTTCGGACACGGGTATCAAAAAGCTTTCTTT. Residues: CVSSFGHGYQKAFF.

In its sample, this clonotype was seen many times. The V gene is TRBV20-1, the J gene TRBJ2-7; 7 positions agree with TRBD2. The V segment lost 6 bases and the J segment 4 bases; nucleotides outside the gene matches: 3. The CDR3 has 11 residues. In germline, CDR1 is DFQATT, CDR2 SNEGSKA (reference sequence). In DNA, the CDR3 is TGCAGTGCGCCGCGGGGGTACGAGCAGTACTTC. Protein product: CSAPRGYEQYF.

The chain joins TRBV7-2 to TRBJ2-5; 7 nucleotides agree with TRBD1. The closer fit of TRBJ2-7 to the DNA end suggests the J call may be wrong. In germline, CDR1 is SGHTA, CDR2 FQGNSA. This CDR3 is 14 amino acids long. CDR3 nucleotides: TGTGCCAGCAGCTTGGGACAGTCCTACTACGAGCAGTACTTC. Its translation is CASSLGQSYYEQYF.

In this sample, this clonotype turned up many times. This chain uses TRBV3-1 with TRBJ2-2, with no clear D. The V and J ends lost 4 bases and 1 base respectively, with 4 bases between them. This CDR3 is 13 amino acids long. Germline values: CDR1 LGHDT, CDR2 YNNKEL (reference sequence). CDR3 coding DNA: TGTGCCAGCAGCCGCGGGAACACCGGGGAGCTGTTTTTT. Translated: CASSRGNTGELFF.

This clonotype was found a few times. The J gene is TRBJ2-1, the V gene TRBV20-1, with 11 positions matching TRBD2. Germline trimming cut 6 bases from V and 5 bases from J; bases unmatched to any gene: 9. This CDR3 has 15 amino acids. Germline lookup yields CDR1 DFQATT and CDR2 SNEGSKA (reference sequence). CDR3 protein: CSARRTSGLDNEQFF. For the CDR3, the DNA is TGCAGTGCCAGACGGACTAGCGGGTTAGACAATGAGCAGTTCTTC.

As for this clonotype: Being one base from a much bigger clone, this may be a read error. The rearrangement uses TRBV7-9 and TRBJ2-1; TRBD2 matches at 7 bases. V lost 5 bases, J lost 4 bases, and 8 bases stayed unmatched. Per germline, CDR1 SEHNR and CDR2 FQNEAQ (reference sequence). CDR3 size: 15 residues. CDR3 amino acids: CASSPAGLMYNEQFF. CDR3 DNA: TGTGCCAGCAGCCCTGCGGGACTAATGTACAATGAGCAGTTCTTC.

This clonotype was counted at least ten times. The J gene is TRBJ2-1, the V gene TRBV20-1; 8 nucleotides line up with TRBD1. In germline, CDR1 is DFQATT, CDR2 SNEGSKA (reference sequence). The CDR3 has 14 residues. J gave up 11 bases and V 4 bases, and 13 bases lay outside the gene matches. This CDR3 reads CSATHTPDRAKQFF. The CDR3 DNA reads as TGCAGTGCTACACACACCCCGGACAGGGCAAAGCAGTTCTTC.

This sequence joins TRBV25-1 and TRBJ2-7; no clear D. In germline, CDR1 is MGHDK, CDR2 SYGVNS. The CDR3 has 14 amino acids. V shed 5 bases and J shed 1 base, with 12 bases lying between them. CDR3 protein: CASSMTLGSYEQYF. CDR3 DNA sequence: TGTGCCAGCAGTATGACGTTAGGATCCTACGAGCAGTACTTC.

V is TRBV28 and J is TRBJ2-7, with no clear D. Trimming left V 7 bases short and J 0 bases short, with 10 bases between. This CDR3 spans 13 amino acids. In germline, CDR1 is MDHEN, CDR2 SYDVKM. The CDR3: CASNNGISYEQYF. The CDR3 nucleotides are TGTGCCAGCAACAATGGAATCTCCTACGAGCAGTACTTC.

With respect to this clonotype: One end of the junction is discordant with germline, which a read error may explain. The chain combines TRBV11-2 with TRBJ2-1; 8 bases agree with TRBD2. The germline V gene has CDR1 SGHAT and CDR2 FQNNGV. This CDR3 spans 15 amino acids. Here the CDR3 DNA reads TGTGCCAGCAGCCGCACGGGGGGGACCTACAATGAGCGGTTCTTC. Translation gives CASSRTGGTYNERFF.

Details on this clonotype: A read error may produce the germline difference seen at one junction end. The chain joins TRBV10-3 to TRBJ2-7; a possible D gene is TRBD2 (5 bases). CDR1 and CDR2 from the germline V gene are ENHRY and SYGVKD. There are 12 residues in the CDR3. CDR3 DNA sequence: TGTGCCATCAGTGACAGTGACTACGGGCAGTACTTC. It is translated as CAISDSDYGQYF.

This clonotype occurred many times. The V call is TRBV20-1, the J call TRBJ2-5, with a weak D call TRBD2 (6 bases). The CDR3 has 12 residues. The germline V gene has CDR1 DFQATT and CDR2 SNEGSKA (reference sequence). Here the CDR3 reads CSGRQIQETQYF. The CDR3 nucleotides read TGCAGCGGGAGACAGATTCAAGAGACCCAGTACTTC.

This clonotype was picked up a small number of times. V gene TRBV11-2 combines with J gene TRBJ2-1; 12 bases match TRBD2. This CDR3 comprises 19 residues. V was pared by 5 bases and J by 3 bases, with 14 bases of the junction left unmatched. Germline V gene lookup returns CDR1 SGHAT and CDR2 FQNNGV. The CDR3 sequence is CASSPHRRLAGDRYNEQFF. The CDR3 nucleotides read TGTGCCAGCAGCCCCCACAGGCGACTAGCGGGAGACCGCTACAATGAGCAGTTCTTC.

This clonotype showed up just a few times. J is TRBJ2-5 and V is TRBV10-3, with D tentatively TRBD2 (6 bases). Trimming took 6 bases from V and 2 from J, leaving 10 bases between them. The CDR3 runs to 13 residues. CDR1 and CDR2 (germline): ENHRY, SYGVKD. The CDR3 DNA sequence: TGTGCCATCAGGCGGGGACTTCAAGAGACCCAGTACTTC. It codes for CAIRRGLQETQYF.

This chain links TRBV4-2 with TRBJ2-6; perhaps TRBD1 as D (6 bases). The CDR3 loop spans 17 amino acids. Germline V gene data show CDR1 as LGHNA and CDR2 as YNFKEQ. With 1 base removed from V and 4 bases from J, the gap between germline ends came to 14 bases. The CDR3 reads CASSQAPQGSGANVLTF. In DNA, the CDR3 is TGTGCCAGCAGCCAAGCCCCACAGGGTTCCGGGGCCAACGTCCTGACTTTC.

This chain links TRBV6-5 with TRBJ2-6; TRBD2 matches 12 bases. The CDR3 is made up of 17 amino acids. Germline values: CDR1 MNHEY, CDR2 SVGAGI. With 2 bases clipped from V and 2 bases from J, the junction kept 1 base outside the gene matches. CDR3 in amino acids: CASSYLAGGAGANVLTF. The CDR3 coding sequence is TGTGCCAGCAGTTACCTAGCGGGAGGGGCTGGGGCCAACGTCCTGACTTTC.

For the CDR3, the DNA is TGCAGCGTTGCTGGGGATATTTACGGCTACACCTTC. It translates to CSVAGDIYGYTF. This chain links TRBV29-1 with TRBJ1-2; D is undetermined. Germline CDR1 SQVTM, CDR2 ANQGSEA. Trimming left V 4 bases short and J 8 bases short, with 14 bases between. This CDR3 spans 12 amino acids.

Points on this clonotype: This may come from a read error, since a much larger clone is one base off. This chain joins TRBV12-3 or TRBV12-4 and TRBJ2-1, with D unclear. The ends were cut back, 4 bases at V and 12 bases at J, with 10 bases in the middle. This CDR3 region has 11 residues. The CDR3 coding sequence is TGTGCCAGCAGTTCCAGGAGTGGGCAGTTCTTC. It encodes CASSSRSGQFF.

This clonotype was counted at least ten times. The V call is TRBV11-2, the J call TRBJ1-6; tentatively, D is TRBD1 (6 bases). The CDR3 length is 15 residues. V was cut by 0 bases and J by 15 bases, with 18 bases left in between. CDR1 SGHAT and CDR2 FQNNGV come from the germline V gene. CDR3 protein: CASSLDAGVTVDLHF. The DNA for the CDR3 is TGTGCCAGCAGCTTAGACGCAGGGGTAACGGTGGACCTCCACTTT.

The rearrangement joins TRBV7-2 to TRBJ1-5; tentatively, D is TRBD1 (6 bases). With 5 bases removed from V and 2 bases from J, the gap between germline ends came to 16 bases. Germline CDR1 reads SGHTA; CDR2 reads FQGNSA. This CDR3 comprises 16 residues. The CDR3 loop reads CASSPRSGVGNQPQHF. The CDR3, as DNA: TGTGCCAGCAGCCCAAGGTCAGGGGTGGGCAATCAGCCCCAGCATTTT.

This clonotype was seen at least ten times. This may be a read error: a much more frequent sequence differs by one nucleotide. This sequence joins TRBV9 and TRBJ2-5; 8 positions agree with TRBD1. The CDR3 has 16 residues. After removal of 1 base from V and 11 bases from J, the junction contained 16 bases not matched to a gene. CDR1 is SGDLS, CDR2 YYNGEE, per germline. DNA for the CDR3: TGTGCCAGCAGCGTATCAGGACAGGGAACGGGCAATGAGCAGTACTTC. Protein sequence: CASSVSGQGTGNEQYF.

V and J are TRBV29-1 and TRBJ1-2, with D tentatively TRBD1 (5 bases). V was cut by 6 bases and J by 5 bases, with 22 bases left in between. The CDR3 loop spans 15 amino acids. Germline loops: CDR1 SQVTM, CDR2 ANQGSEA. CDR3 sequence reads: CSVGKRQSAVYGYTF. DNA for the CDR3: TGCAGCGTCGGGAAAAGACAGAGCGCCGTATATGGCTACACCTTC.

This clonotype was seen more than once but under ten times. The J gene is TRBJ1-5, the V gene TRBV20-1, with a possible D match to TRBD1 (6 bases). The V end lost 3 bases, the J end lost 7 bases, and 13 bases lay between the germline ends. Germline assignment: CDR1 DFQATT and CDR2 SNEGSKA (reference sequence). CDR3 size: 13 residues. DNA for the CDR3: TGCAGTGCTAGTTATGGGGGCTACCAGCCCCAGCATTTT. This translates into CSASYGGYQPQHF.

The table lists this clonotype with many counts. The gene calls are TRBV5-1 and TRBJ2-1; weak D call: TRBD1 (5 bases). CDR1 is SGHRS and CDR2 is YFSETQ in the germline V gene. The CDR3 spans 14 residues. V lost 4 bases to trimming and J lost 6 bases, with 14 bases between them. CDR3 residues: CASSPSPDSNEQFF. As DNA, the CDR3 is TGCGCCAGCAGCCCCTCCCCTGACAGCAATGAGCAGTTCTTC.

This clonotype was seen only once. The CDR3: CASGLGRAGANVLTF. CDR3 coding DNA: TGTGCCAGTGGGTTAGGCAGAGCTGGGGCCAACGTCCTGACTTTC. The rearrangement uses TRBV19 and TRBJ2-6; unclear D gene. Germline CDR1 LNHDA, CDR2 SQIVND (reference sequence). Trimming cost V 8 bases and J 2 bases, with 13 bases left between them. The CDR3 has 15 amino acids.

The chain combines TRBV6-5 with TRBJ2-1, with D unresolved. This CDR3 has 12 residues. Germline V gene lookup returns CDR1 MNHEY and CDR2 SVGAGI. V was clipped by 7 bases and J by 0 bases, with 4 bases between them. CDR3 nucleotide sequence: TGTGCCAGCACGAACTCCTACAATGAGCAGTTCTTC. Its protein product is CASTNSYNEQFF.

On this clonotype itself: A much larger clone is a single base away; this may be a read error. The chain carries TRBV29-1 and TRBJ1-2, with D unresolved. Germline V gives CDR1 SQVTM, CDR2 ANQGSEA. V was cut by 7 bases and J by 4 bases, with 7 bases left in between. The CDR3 totals 10 residues. CDR3 protein: CSAEGYGYTF. The DNA for the CDR3 is TGCAGCGCTGAGGGCTATGGCTACACCTTC.

This clonotype was observed many times. The V call is TRBV5-1, the J call TRBJ2-1; D is possibly TRBD1 or TRBD2 (5 bases each). V was clipped by 5 bases and J by 1 base, with 13 bases between them. Germline CDR1 reads SGHRS; CDR2 reads YFSETQ. CDR3 length: 15 residues. The CDR3 reads CASRRDGLSYNEQFF. The CDR3, as DNA: TGCGCCAGCAGAAGGGACGGTTTATCCTACAATGAGCAGTTCTTC.

The gene calls are TRBV20-1 and TRBJ1-4; D perhaps matches TRBD1 (5 bases). V shed 5 bases and J shed 6 bases, with 10 bases lying between them. The germline V gene encodes CDR1 DFQATT and CDR2 SNEGSKA (reference sequence). The CDR3 is 12 amino acids. CDR3 bases: TGCAGTGCTGGAGGACATGATGAAAAACTGTTTTTT. Translating gives CSAGGHDEKLFF.